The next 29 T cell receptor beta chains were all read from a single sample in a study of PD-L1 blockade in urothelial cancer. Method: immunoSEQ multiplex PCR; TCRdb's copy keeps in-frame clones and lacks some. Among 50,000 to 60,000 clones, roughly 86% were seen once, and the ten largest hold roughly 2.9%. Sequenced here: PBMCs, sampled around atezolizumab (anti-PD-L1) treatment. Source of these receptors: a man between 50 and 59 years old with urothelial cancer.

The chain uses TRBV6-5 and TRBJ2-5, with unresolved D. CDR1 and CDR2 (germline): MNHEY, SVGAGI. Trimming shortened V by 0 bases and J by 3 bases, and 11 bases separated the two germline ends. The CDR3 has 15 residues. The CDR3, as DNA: TGTGCCAGCAGTTACTCAAAAGCGAGTAAAGAGACCCAGTACTTC. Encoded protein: CASSYSKASKETQYF.

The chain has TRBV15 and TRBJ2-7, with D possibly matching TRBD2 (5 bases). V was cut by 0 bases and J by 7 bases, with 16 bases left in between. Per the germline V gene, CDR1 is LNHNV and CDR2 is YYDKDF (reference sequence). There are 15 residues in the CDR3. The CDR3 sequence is CATSRDRSGTGEQYF. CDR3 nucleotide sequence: TGTGCCACCAGCAGAGATCGGTCGGGTACGGGGGAGCAGTACTTC.

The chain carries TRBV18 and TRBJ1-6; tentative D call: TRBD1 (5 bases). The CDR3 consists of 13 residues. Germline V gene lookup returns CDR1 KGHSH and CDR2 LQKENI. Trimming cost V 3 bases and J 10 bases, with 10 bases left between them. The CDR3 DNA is TGTGCCAGCTCACCTTCCCAGGGCTCACCCCTCCACTTT. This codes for CASSPSQGSPLHF.

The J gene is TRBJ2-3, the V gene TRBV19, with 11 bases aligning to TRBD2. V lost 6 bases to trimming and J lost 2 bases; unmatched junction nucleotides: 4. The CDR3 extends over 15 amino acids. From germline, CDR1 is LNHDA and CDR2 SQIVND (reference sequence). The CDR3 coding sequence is TGTGCCAGTAGCACTAGCGGGAGATCCACAGATACGCAGTATTTT. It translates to CASSTSGRSTDTQYF.

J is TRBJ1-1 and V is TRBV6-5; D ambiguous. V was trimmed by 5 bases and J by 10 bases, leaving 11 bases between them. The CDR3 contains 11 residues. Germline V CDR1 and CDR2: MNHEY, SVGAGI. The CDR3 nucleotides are TGTGCCAGCAGTGGAGGCTTGGGAGCTTTCTTT. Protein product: CASSGGLGAFF.

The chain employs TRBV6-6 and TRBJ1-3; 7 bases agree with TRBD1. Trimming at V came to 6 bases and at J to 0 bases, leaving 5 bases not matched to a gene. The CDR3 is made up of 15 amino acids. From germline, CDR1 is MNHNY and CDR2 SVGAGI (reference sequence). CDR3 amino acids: CASREGTASGNTIYF. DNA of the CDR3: TGTGCCAGCAGGGAGGGGACAGCCTCTGGAAACACCATATATTTT.

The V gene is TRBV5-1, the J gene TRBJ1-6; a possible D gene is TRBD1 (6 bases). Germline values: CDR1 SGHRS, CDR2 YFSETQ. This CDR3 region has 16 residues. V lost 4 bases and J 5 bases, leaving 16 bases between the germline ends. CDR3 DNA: TGCGCCAGCAGCCCGTCAGGGGCTCCAGATAATTCACCCCTCCACTTT. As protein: CASSPSGAPDNSPLHF.

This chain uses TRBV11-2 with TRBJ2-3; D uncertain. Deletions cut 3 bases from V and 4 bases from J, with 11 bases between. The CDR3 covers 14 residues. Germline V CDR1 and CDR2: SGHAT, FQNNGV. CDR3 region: CASSLSSPADTQYF. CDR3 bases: TGTGCCAGCAGCTTGAGTAGCCCCGCAGATACGCAGTATTTT.

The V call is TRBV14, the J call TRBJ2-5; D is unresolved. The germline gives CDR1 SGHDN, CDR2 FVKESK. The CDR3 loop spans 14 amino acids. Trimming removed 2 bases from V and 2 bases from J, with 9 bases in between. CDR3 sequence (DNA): TGTGCCAGCAGCCAAAGACACCGGCAAGAGACCCAGTACTTC. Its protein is CASSQRHRQETQYF.

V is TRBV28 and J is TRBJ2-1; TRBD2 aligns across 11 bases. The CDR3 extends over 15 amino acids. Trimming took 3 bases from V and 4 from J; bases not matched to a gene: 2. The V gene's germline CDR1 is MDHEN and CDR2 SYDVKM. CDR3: CASSLVAGGYNEQFF. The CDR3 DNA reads TGTGCCAGCAGTTTGGTAGCGGGAGGGTACAATGAGCAGTTCTTC.

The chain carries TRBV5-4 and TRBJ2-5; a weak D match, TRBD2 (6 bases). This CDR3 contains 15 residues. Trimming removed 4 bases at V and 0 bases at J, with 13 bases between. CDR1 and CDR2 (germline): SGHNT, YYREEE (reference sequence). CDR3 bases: TGTGCCAGCAGCCACCCCGGAGGGTACCAAGAGACCCAGTACTTC. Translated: CASSHPGGYQETQYF.

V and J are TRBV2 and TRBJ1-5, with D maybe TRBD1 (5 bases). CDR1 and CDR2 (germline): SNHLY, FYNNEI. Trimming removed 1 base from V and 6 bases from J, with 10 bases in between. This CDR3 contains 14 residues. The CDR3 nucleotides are TGTGCCAGCAGTGAAGAGGGGTTAGGTCAGCCCCAGCATTTT. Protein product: CASSEEGLGQPQHF.

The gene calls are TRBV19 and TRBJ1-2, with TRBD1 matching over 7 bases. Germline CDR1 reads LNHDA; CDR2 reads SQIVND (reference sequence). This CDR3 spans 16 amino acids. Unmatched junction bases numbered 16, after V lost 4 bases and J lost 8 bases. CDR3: CASSKRDSQRIGGYTF. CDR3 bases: TGTGCCAGTAGTAAACGGGACAGCCAAAGGATTGGGGGCTACACCTTC.

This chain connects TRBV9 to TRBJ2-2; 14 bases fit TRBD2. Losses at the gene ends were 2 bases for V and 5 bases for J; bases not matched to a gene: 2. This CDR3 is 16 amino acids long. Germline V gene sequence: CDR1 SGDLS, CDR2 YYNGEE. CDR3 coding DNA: TGTGCCAGCAGCGTGGGACTAGCGGGAGTAACCGGGGAGCTGTTTTTT. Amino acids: CASSVGLAGVTGELFF.

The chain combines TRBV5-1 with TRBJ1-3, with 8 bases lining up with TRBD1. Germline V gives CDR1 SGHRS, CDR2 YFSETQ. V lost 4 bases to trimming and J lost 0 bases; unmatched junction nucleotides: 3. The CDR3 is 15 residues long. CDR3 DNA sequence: TGCGCCAGCAGCCAAACAGGGGGCTCTGGAAACACCATATATTTT. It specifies CASSQTGGSGNTIYF.

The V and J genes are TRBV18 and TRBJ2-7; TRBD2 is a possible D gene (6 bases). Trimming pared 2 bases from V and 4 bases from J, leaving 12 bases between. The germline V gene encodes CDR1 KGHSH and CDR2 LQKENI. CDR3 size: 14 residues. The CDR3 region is CASSPRRAGYEQYF. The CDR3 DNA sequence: TGTGCCAGCTCACCAAGGAGGGCAGGATACGAGCAGTACTTC. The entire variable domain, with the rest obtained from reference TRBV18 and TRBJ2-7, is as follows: NAGVMQNPRHLVRRRGQEARLRCSPMKGHSHVYWYRQLPEEGLKFMVYLQKENIIDESGMPKERFSAEFPKEGPSILRIQQVVRGDSAAYFCASSPRRAGYEQYFGPGTRLTVT.

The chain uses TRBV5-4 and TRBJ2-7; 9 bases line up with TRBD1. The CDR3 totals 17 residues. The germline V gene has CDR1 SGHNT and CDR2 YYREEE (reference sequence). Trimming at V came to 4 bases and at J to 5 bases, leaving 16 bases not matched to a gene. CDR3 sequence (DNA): TGTGCCAGCAGCACGAGCCGGGACAGGGCTTTAGGGAACGAGCAGTACTTC. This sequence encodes CASSTSRDRALGNEQYF. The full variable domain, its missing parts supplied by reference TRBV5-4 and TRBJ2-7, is ETGVTQSPTHLIKTRGQQVTLRCSSQSGHNTVSWYQQALGQGPQFIFQYYREEENGRGNFPPRFSGLQFPNYSSELNVNALELDDSALYLCASSTSRDRALGNEQYFGPGTRLTVT.

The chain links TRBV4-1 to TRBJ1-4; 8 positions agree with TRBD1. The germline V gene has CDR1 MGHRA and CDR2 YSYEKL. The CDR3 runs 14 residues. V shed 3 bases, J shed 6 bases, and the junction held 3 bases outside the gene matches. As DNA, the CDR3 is TGCGCCAGCAGCCATGGACAGGGTTATGAAAAACTGTTTTTT. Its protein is CASSHGQGYEKLFF.

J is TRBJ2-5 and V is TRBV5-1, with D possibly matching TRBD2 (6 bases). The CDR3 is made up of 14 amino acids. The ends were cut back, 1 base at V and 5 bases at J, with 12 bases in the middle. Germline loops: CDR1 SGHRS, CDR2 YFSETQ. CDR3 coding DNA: TGCGCCAGCAGCTTGTACGGACGGGGGGAGACCCAGTACTTC. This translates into CASSLYGRGETQYF.

CDR3 coding DNA: TGTGCCAGCAGTGGGCCAGCGGGAAGCGAGCAGTACTTC. Amino acid sequence: CASSGPAGSEQYF. The gene calls are TRBV6-1 and TRBJ2-7, with TRBD2 matching over 7 bases. Unmatched junction bases numbered 6, after V lost 4 bases and J lost 6 bases. The CDR3 length is 13 residues. Germline CDR1 MNHNS, CDR2 SASEGT.

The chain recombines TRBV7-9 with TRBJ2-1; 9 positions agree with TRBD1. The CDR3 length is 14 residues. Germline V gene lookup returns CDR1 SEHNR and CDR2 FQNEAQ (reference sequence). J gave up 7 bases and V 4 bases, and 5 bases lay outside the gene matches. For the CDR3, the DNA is TGTGCCAGCAGCTCCCCGGACAGGGGAAATGAGCAGTTCTTC. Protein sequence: CASSSPDRGNEQFF.

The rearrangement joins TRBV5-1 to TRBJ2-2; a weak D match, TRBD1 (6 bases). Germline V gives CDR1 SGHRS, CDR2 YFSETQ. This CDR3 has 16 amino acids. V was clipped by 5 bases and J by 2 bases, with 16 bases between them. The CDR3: CASRRDMGYNTGELFF. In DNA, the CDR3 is TGCGCCAGCAGACGGGACATGGGGTATAACACCGGGGAGCTGTTTTTT.

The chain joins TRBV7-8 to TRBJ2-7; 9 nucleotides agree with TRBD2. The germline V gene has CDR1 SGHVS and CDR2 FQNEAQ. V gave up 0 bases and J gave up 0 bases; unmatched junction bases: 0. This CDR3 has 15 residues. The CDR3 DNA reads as TGTGCCAGCAGCTTAGCTAGCGGGAGCTCCTACGAGCAGTACTTC. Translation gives CASSLASGSSYEQYF.

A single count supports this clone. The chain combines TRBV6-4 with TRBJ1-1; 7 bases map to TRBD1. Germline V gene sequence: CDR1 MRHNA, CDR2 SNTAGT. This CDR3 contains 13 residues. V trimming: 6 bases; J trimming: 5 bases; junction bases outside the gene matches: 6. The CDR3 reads CASRDREGTEAFF. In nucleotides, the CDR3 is TGTGCCAGCAGAGACAGGGAGGGGACTGAAGCTTTCTTT.

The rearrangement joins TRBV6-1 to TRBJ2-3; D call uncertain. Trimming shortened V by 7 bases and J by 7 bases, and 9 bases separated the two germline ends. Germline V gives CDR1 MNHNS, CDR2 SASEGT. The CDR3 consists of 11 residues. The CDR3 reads CASTFANTQYF. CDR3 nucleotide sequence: TGTGCCAGCACATTCGCGAATACGCAGTATTTT.

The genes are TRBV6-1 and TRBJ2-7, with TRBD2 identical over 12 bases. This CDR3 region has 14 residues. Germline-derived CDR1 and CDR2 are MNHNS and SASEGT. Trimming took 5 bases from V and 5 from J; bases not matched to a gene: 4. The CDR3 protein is CASSSWTSGNEQYF. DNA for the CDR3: TGTGCCAGCAGTTCCTGGACTAGCGGGAACGAGCAGTACTTC.

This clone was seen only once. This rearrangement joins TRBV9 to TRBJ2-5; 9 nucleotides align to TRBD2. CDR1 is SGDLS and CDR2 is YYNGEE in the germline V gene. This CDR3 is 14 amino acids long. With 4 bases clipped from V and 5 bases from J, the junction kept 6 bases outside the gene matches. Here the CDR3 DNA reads TGTGCCAGCAGCTCTAGCGGGACGGGGGAGACCCAGTACTTC. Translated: CASSSSGTGETQYF.

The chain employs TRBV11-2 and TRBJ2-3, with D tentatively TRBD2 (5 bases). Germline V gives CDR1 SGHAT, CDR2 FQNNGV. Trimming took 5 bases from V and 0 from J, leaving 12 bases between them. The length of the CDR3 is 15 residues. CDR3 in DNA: TGTGCCAGCAGCCGACTAATTCAAAGCACAGATACGCAGTATTTT. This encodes CASSRLIQSTDTQYF.

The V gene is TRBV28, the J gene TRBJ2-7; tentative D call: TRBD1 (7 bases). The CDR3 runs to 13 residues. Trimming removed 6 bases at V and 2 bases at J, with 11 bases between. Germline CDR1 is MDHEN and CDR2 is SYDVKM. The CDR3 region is CASREGAAYEQYF. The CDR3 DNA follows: TGTGCCAGCAGGGAGGGGGCAGCCTACGAGCAGTACTTC.